This T cell receptor beta chain is drawn from a study of shared clonotypes between healthy human individuals. Every subset had its genomic DNA shared out evenly among several immunoSEQ plates. Data came from immunoSEQ multiplex PCR; TCRdb stores just in-frame clones and leaves some out. The sample gives roughly 530,000 clones, less than 96% of which show up once; 0.06% is in the top ten. As concerns this clone: The antigen is not known.

The CDR3 covers 12 residues. Germline loops: CDR1 MNHEY, CDR2 SVGAGI. Deletions cut 6 bases from V and 5 bases from J, with 10 bases between. Overall study findings and caveats: Shared clonotypes: roughly 5% naive CD4, roughly 3.5% naive CD8, less than 2.5% memory CD4, approximately 0.41% memory CD8.

The gene calls are TRBV6-5 and TRBJ2-5; maybe TRBD1 (6 bases). This TCR derives from a woman aged 30 to 39 in good health. Sample: naive CD4+ T cells sorted from blood. Subset denoted: CD45RA+ positively selected. CDR3 DNA: TGTGCCAGCAGGGGGGCCCCGGAGACCCAGTACTTC. Protein: CASRGAPETQYF.